Presented here are 20 T cell receptor beta chains from one specimen sequenced in a study of blood T cell repertoires in COVID-19. Some clones are missing from TCRdb's copy, which holds only in-frame ones; the method was immunoSEQ multiplex PCR. The sample consists of 250,000 to 300,000 clones, approximately 89% of them appearing once. The source material was PBMCs or T cells enriched from blood (not recorded which). The origin of the receptors is a woman in her sixties who had recovered from COVID-19.

The chain employs TRBV28 and TRBJ2-3; D is undetermined. V dropped 7 bases and J dropped 4 bases, with 9 bases sitting between them. The germline V gene encodes CDR1 MDHEN and CDR2 SYDVKM. The CDR3 covers 12 residues. CDR3 coding DNA: TGTGCCAGCACCTCACAGCCAGATACGCAGTATTTT. Translation gives CASTSQPDTQYF.

The genes are TRBV7-2 and TRBJ1-5; the D is unclear. This CDR3 contains 13 residues. V was shortened by 2 bases and J by 7 bases, with 9 bases between the two germline ends. Germline V gene sequence: CDR1 SGHTA, CDR2 FQGNSA. The CDR3 nucleotides read TGTGCCAGCAGCTTAAGTCGGGAGCAGCCCCAGCATTTT. Its protein product is CASSLSREQPQHF.

CDR3 region: CASSQDLDTEAFF. DNA of the CDR3: TGTGCCAGCAGCCAAGATCTTGACACTGAAGCTTTCTTT. The chain carries TRBV14 and TRBJ1-1; D gene unclear. Per the germline V gene, CDR1 is SGHDN and CDR2 is FVKESK. Between the trimmed V and J ends, which lost 0 bases and 3 bases, there was a span of 5 bases. The CDR3 covers 13 residues. Full variable domain (outside the CDR3, taken from reference TRBV14 and TRBJ1-1): EAGVTQFPSHSVIEKGQTVTLRCDPISGHDNLYWYRRVMGKEIKFLLHFVKESKQDESGMPNNRFLAERTGGTYSTLKVQPAELEDSGVYFCASSQDLDTEAFFGQGTRLTVV.

The J gene is TRBJ1-4, the V gene TRBV7-3; 8 nucleotides align to TRBD1. Germline V gene data show CDR1 as SGHTA and CDR2 as FQGTGA. V trimming: 5 bases; J trimming: 11 bases; junction bases outside the gene matches: 10. The CDR3 runs 14 residues. The CDR3: CASSPGTGPGKLFF. The DNA of the CDR3 is TGTGCCAGCAGCCCAGGGACAGGACCTGGGAAACTGTTTTTT.

The chain is built from TRBV6-5 and TRBJ2-1; D not certain. Trimming cost V 5 bases and J 4 bases, with 6 bases left between them. Germline V CDR1 and CDR2: MNHEY, SVGAGI. The CDR3 is 12 residues long. CDR3 amino acids: CASSPPYNEQFF. DNA of the CDR3: TGTGCCAGCAGTCCCCCTTACAATGAGCAGTTCTTC.

The chain uses TRBV19 and TRBJ2-1, with D possibly TRBD2 on 6 matching bases. CDR3 length: 15 amino acids. Germline-derived CDR1 and CDR2 are LNHDA and SQIVND (reference sequence). Trimming removed 3 bases from V and 3 bases from J, with 12 bases in between. DNA of the CDR3: TGTGCCAGTAGTATTTATAGCGGCTACTACAATGAGCAGTTCTTC. The encoded protein is CASSIYSGYYNEQFF.

The chain recombines TRBV4-1 with TRBJ1-6; TRBD1 agrees at 7 bases. The trim removed 0 bases at V and 6 bases at J, leaving 5 bases unmatched. The length of the CDR3 is 16 residues. CDR1 MGHRA and CDR2 YSYEKL come from the germline V gene. The CDR3: CASSQDDRALNSPLHF. The CDR3, as DNA: TGCGCCAGCAGCCAAGACGACAGGGCCCTTAATTCACCCCTCCACTTT.

This chain uses TRBV20-1 with TRBJ1-1; D not resolved. Germline V lookup: CDR1 DFQATT, CDR2 SNEGSKA (reference sequence). CDR3 length: 11 amino acids. V gave up 5 bases and J gave up 5 bases, with 9 bases separating them. The CDR3 region is CSAQDSTEAFF. The CDR3 bases are TGCAGTGCTCAGGACTCAACTGAAGCTTTCTTT.

This clone was observed a few times. The gene calls are TRBV4-2 and TRBJ2-2, with D maybe TRBD1 (6 bases). There are 17 residues in the CDR3. The germline CDR1 and CDR2 sequences are LGHNA and YNFKEQ. V lost 0 bases, J lost 2 bases, and 13 bases lay in between. The DNA for the CDR3 is TGTGCCAGCAGCCAAGACTGGCAGGGGCTTAACACCGGGGAGCTGTTTTTT. As protein: CASSQDWQGLNTGELFF.

This clone has just one count. This chain connects TRBV6-5 to TRBJ2-1; 8 bases agree with TRBD2. Looked up from germline, CDR1 is MNHEY and CDR2 is SVGAGI. The CDR3 covers 14 residues. J was trimmed by 5 bases and V by 5 bases; bases with no gene match: 5. The CDR3 DNA follows: TGTGCCAGCAGTCCTGGGACTAGGCACAATGAGCAGTTCTTC. Translating gives CASSPGTRHNEQFF.

This chain connects TRBV3-1 (or the pseudogene TRBV3-2) to TRBJ2-7; 7 nucleotides match TRBD2. Per germline, CDR1 LGHDT and CDR2 YNNKEL (reference sequence). V was clipped by 7 bases and J by 4 bases; unmatched bases: 7. This CDR3 has 13 amino acids. CDR3 sequence: CASNTAGGYEQYF. CDR3 in DNA: TGTGCCAGCAACACTGCCGGGGGGTACGAGCAGTACTTC.

V usage is TRBV3-1 (or the pseudogene TRBV3-2) and J usage is TRBJ1-5, with 7 nucleotides matching TRBD1. Looked up from germline, CDR1 is LGHDT and CDR2 is YNNKEL (reference sequence). The CDR3 length is 17 residues. Trimming took 5 bases from V and 4 from J; bases not matched to a gene: 14. CDR3 amino acids: CASSYKGLGQKNQPQHF. CDR3 coding DNA: TGTGCCAGCAGCTACAAGGGCCTGGGACAGAAGAATCAGCCCCAGCATTTT.

The chain recombines TRBV19 with TRBJ1-6; TRBD1 might be the D (5 bases). This CDR3 contains 13 residues. Trimming took 3 bases from V and 11 from J, leaving 11 bases between them. CDR1 is LNHDA and CDR2 is SQIVND in the germline V gene (reference sequence). The CDR3 coding sequence is TGTGCCAGTAGTATGGCCGGGGGTCCACCCCTCCACTTT. It translates to CASSMAGGPPLHF.

To note about this clone: Other DNA sequences in the same sample also yield this CDR3. J is TRBJ1-4 and V is TRBV2; the match to TRBD1 covers 7 bases. The CDR3 is made up of 14 amino acids. Germline trimming cut 3 bases from V and 4 bases from J; bases unmatched to any gene: 2. The V gene's germline CDR1 is SNHLY and CDR2 FYNNEI. In nucleotides, the CDR3 is TGTGCCAGCAGTGATGGGACAGTTAATGAAAAACTGTTTTTT. This codes for CASSDGTVNEKLFF. Looking up the rest from reference TRBV2 and TRBJ1-4 gives the full variable domain: EPEVTQTPSHQVTQMGQEVILRCVPISNHLYFYWYRQILGQKVEFLVSFYNNEISEKSEIFDDQFSVERPDGSNFTLKIRSTKLEDSAMYFCASSDGTVNEKLFFGSGTQLSVL.

The chain links TRBV27 to TRBJ2-2, with 7 positions matching TRBD1. The CDR3 runs 16 residues. Germline CDR1 and CDR2: MNHEY and SMNVEV (reference sequence). Germline trimming cut 7 bases from V and 6 bases from J; bases unmatched to any gene: 14. The CDR3 nucleotides read TGTGCCAGCACCCGGACAGGAATAAAAGGGGCCGGGGAGCTGTTTTTT. Its translation is CASTRTGIKGAGELFF.

The chain recombines TRBV2 with TRBJ2-3; 8 nucleotides match TRBD2. The CDR3 totals 15 residues. Unmatched junction bases numbered 7, after V lost 5 bases and J lost 3 bases. Germline CDR1 SNHLY, CDR2 FYNNEI. The DNA of the CDR3 is TGTGCCAGCAGTTCGAGGAGCGGGGGTACAGATACGCAGTATTTT. It encodes CASSSRSGGTDTQYF.

This rearrangement joins TRBV5-6 to TRBJ2-7; perhaps TRBD1 as D (6 bases). Trimming cost V 1 base and J 9 bases, with 17 bases left between them. This CDR3 is 14 amino acids long. CDR1 and CDR2 (germline): SGHDT, YYEEEE. In nucleotides, the CDR3 is TGTGCCAGCAGCTTGTACCGCCGACAGGTCTGGCAGTACTTC. Its protein product is CASSLYRRQVWQYF.

This clone is a singleton in its sample. The rearrangement uses TRBV28 and TRBJ1-2; D call uncertain. CDR1 and CDR2 from the germline V gene are MDHEN and SYDVKM. The CDR3 is 10 amino acids. The V and J ends lost 10 bases and 7 bases respectively, with 10 bases between them. Written as DNA, the CDR3 is TGTGCCACCGGGGTGGTTGGCTACACCTTC. It specifies CATGVVGYTF.

Only a few counts were recorded for this clone. The CDR3 DNA is TGTGCCAGCAGCTTGGGAGGTAGCGGGACCTCCTCCTACGAGCAGTACTTC. This encodes CASSLGGSGTSSYEQYF. The V call is TRBV5-5, the J call TRBJ2-7; the match to TRBD2 covers 8 bases. Germline lookup yields CDR1 SGHKS and CDR2 YYEKEE (reference sequence). The CDR3 is 17 amino acids. J gave up 0 bases and V 0 bases, and 8 bases lay outside the gene matches.

The V call is TRBV11-3, the J call TRBJ1-2; D unclear. Germline CDR1 and CDR2: SGHNT and YENEEA. The CDR3 has 14 amino acids. V lost 1 base and J 4 bases, leaving 10 bases between the germline ends. Here the CDR3 DNA reads TGTGCCAGCAGCTTAGGTTCTAGTCCCTATGGCTACACCTTC. Its translation: CASSLGSSPYGYTF.